This T cell receptor (beta chain) appears in the sequencing data of a study of blood T cells in healthy people across ages. Many counts were recorded for this clonotype. A second PCR, run for roughly 7 to 12 cycles, used a sample-barcoded 5' primer plus a J-beta primer mix. MiXCR, run by TCRdb on the 5' RACE reads, gives a single entry per CDR3 protein. The repertoire holds 1.5 million to 2 million distinct CDR3 sequences, with roughly a third as singletons. V was cut by 6 bases and J by 2 bases, with 13 bases left in between. The CDR3 consists of 13 residues. From germline, CDR1 is DFQATT and CDR2 SNEGSKA (reference sequence). Drawing of peripheral blood yielded about 9.7 milliliters from each donor.

The sample consisted of blood. The V gene is TRBV20-1, the J gene TRBJ2-5; D perhaps matches TRBD1 (5 bases). This clonotype originated in a woman in her twenties or thirties in good health. CDR3 coding DNA: TGCAGTGCATATGACAGTTATCAAGAGACCCAGTACTTC. This translates into CSAYDSYQETQYF.